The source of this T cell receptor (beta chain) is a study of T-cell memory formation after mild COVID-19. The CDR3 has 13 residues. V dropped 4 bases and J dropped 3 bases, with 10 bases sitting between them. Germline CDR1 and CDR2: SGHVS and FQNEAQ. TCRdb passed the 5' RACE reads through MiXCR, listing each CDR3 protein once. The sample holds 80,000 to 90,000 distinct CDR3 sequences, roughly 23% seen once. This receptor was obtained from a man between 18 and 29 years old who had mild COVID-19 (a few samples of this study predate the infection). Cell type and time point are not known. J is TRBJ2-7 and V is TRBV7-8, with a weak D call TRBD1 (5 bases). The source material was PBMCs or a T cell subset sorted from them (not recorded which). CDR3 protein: CASSSSRDYEQYF. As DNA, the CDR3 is TGTGCCAGCAGCTCCTCCAGGGACTACGAGCAGTACTTC. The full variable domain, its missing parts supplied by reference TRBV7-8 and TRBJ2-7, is GAGVSQSPRYKVAKRGQDVALRCDPISGHVSLFWYQQALGQGPEFLTYFQNEAQLDKSGLPSDRFFAERPEGSVSTLKIQRTQQEDSAVYLCASSSSRDYEQYFGPGTRLTVT.